This T cell receptor beta chain was identified during a study of Graves' ophthalmopathy and Graves' hyperthyroidism. General study findings and limits: Between ophthalmopathy and stable hyperthyroidism, a 13-signature model drew a separation with 85% to 90% sensitivity and roughly 78% specificity.

Amplified material comprised TCR beta CDR3 regions derived from RNA transcripts. RT-PCR was first run with HTBI primers, then multiplex PCR in a second round. MiXCR, run by TCRdb on the multiplex PCR reads, gives a single entry per CDR3 protein. Of roughly 400,000 distinct CDR3 sequences listed, around 19% are singletons. This clonotype was detected ten times or more. Its antigen is not known. With a duration under 3 months, ophthalmopathy in the donors showed moderate-to-severe activity, CAS ≥3 and NOSPECS ≥4. Pregnancy or lactation, uncontrolled infections and other autoimmune diseases were grounds for excluding patients. The diagnosis was founded upon clinical symptoms, serum thyroxine, TRAb, thyroid ultrasound and orbital computed tomography. Per germline, CDR1 MNHEY and CDR2 SVGAGI. The CDR3 length is 14 residues. Trimming removed 4 bases from V and 6 bases from J; junction bases left unmatched: 3.

The clonotype was recovered from a woman under 30 with Graves' ophthalmopathy. Material for sequencing was peripheral blood. The chain recombines TRBV6-5 with TRBJ1-2, with 12 bases that match TRBD1. CDR3 sequence: CASSWGQGADGYTF. The DNA of the CDR3 is TGTGCCAGCAGTTGGGGACAGGGGGCTGATGGCTACACCTTC.